The text below deals with one TCR beta chain. What it binds is unknown. The data originate from a study of OX40 agonist ivuxolimab in advanced cancers. Study conclusions and caveats: The average count of expanded clones was higher among CD8+ T cells than among CD4+.

Excluded were patients having autoimmune disease history or systemic immunosuppression. In germline, CDR1 is LNHDA, CDR2 SQIVND (reference sequence). Losses at the gene ends were 3 bases for V and 7 bases for J; bases not matched to a gene: 3. The CDR3 consists of 15 residues. Sequencing used immunoSEQ multiplex PCR; TCRdb keeps in-frame clones, though not all of them. Of around 26,000 clones listed, approximately 91% are singletons. The receptor comes from an adult with an advanced solid tumor such as melanoma, head and neck, liver or kidney cancer. Sequenced here: CD4+ or CD8+ T cells sorted from blood, sampled in a trial of the OX40 agonist ivuxolimab. The V gene is TRBV19, the J gene TRBJ2-2; 12 bases map to TRBD1. The DNA of the CDR3 is TGTGCCAGTAGTATCGGGACAGGGGGCATCGGGGAGCTGTTTTTT. Protein: CASSIGTGGIGELFF.